Listed below are T cell receptor beta chains from one sample, sequenced in a study of blood T cell repertoires in COVID-19. Only in-frame clones appear in the TCRdb table, and some are missing; sequencing was by immunoSEQ multiplex PCR. The data contain over 100,000 clones, roughly 88% of them seen just once; the ten biggest clones take up about 9.3%. The sequencing sample was made of peripheral blood. The receptors originated from a middle-aged man with acute or convalescent COVID-19. Each CDR3 is given with its conserved first and last residue. The order of the fields is J gene, clone size, D gene, V gene, CDR3 DNA, CDR3 protein. A D gene is named only where the DNA matches it firmly. Clone size is stated in some rows and not others, as once, few, many or a class when expanded.

J gene: TRBJ2-1
clone size: NA
D gene: TRBD2
V gene: TRBV9
CDR3 DNA: TGTGCCAGCAGCGGACCTACTAGCGGGTCCTACAATGAGCAGTTCTTC
CDR3 protein: CASSGPTSGSYNEQFF

J gene: TRBJ1-5
clone size: NA
D gene: TRBD1
V gene: TRBV3-1/TRBV3-2
CDR3 DNA: TGTGCCAGCAGCCAAGATCGAATAGGACAGGGTAATCAGCCCCAGCATTTT
CDR3 protein: CASSQDRIGQGNQPQHF

J gene: TRBJ2-2
clone size: NA
D gene: TRBD2
V gene: TRBV11-1
CDR3 DNA: TGTGCCACCGCGGGGGGGGACACCGGGGAGCTGTTTTTT
CDR3 protein: CATAGGDTGELFF

J gene: TRBJ1-2
clone size: NA
D gene: NA
V gene: TRBV6-5
CDR3 DNA: TGTGCCAGCAGTTACTCGAGGGCCTTCATTTTGAAGGGCTACACCTTC
CDR3 protein: CASSYSRAFILKGYTF

J gene: TRBJ1-1
clone size: NA
D gene: TRBD1
V gene: TRBV5-1
CDR3 DNA: TGCGCCAGCAGCTTGGGGCAGGACAGGTACACTGAAGCTTTCTTT
CDR3 protein: CASSLGQDRYTEAFF

J gene: TRBJ1-2
clone size: NA
D gene: NA
V gene: TRBV28
CDR3 DNA: TGTGCCAGCAGTTTCACGGGGATGTATGGCTACACCTTC
CDR3 protein: CASSFTGMYGYTF

J gene: TRBJ2-1
clone size: NA
D gene: NA
V gene: TRBV6-6
CDR3 DNA: TGTGCCAGCAGTCAACGGCGACAGTTTCGCTCCTACAATGAGCAGTTCTTC
CDR3 protein: CASSQRRQFRSYNEQFF

J gene: TRBJ1-2
clone size: NA
D gene: NA
V gene: TRBV2
CDR3 DNA: TGTGCCAGCAACTTGAGATTTAACTATGGCTACACCTTC
CDR3 protein: CASNLRFNYGYTF

J gene: TRBJ2-2
clone size: once
D gene: NA
V gene: TRBV10-3
CDR3 DNA: TGTGCCATCAGTGAAATACAGTCGTCCGGGGAGCTGTTTTTT
CDR3 protein: CAISEIQSSGELFF

J gene: TRBJ1-1
clone size: NA
D gene: NA
V gene: TRBV20-1
CDR3 DNA: TGCAGTGCTAGTCCGCCCTGGGCGACCAAGGTCAGTGAAGCTTTCTTT
CDR3 protein: CSASPPWATKVSEAFF

J gene: TRBJ1-4
clone size: NA
D gene: TRBD1
V gene: TRBV15
CDR3 DNA: TGTGCCACCAGCACACGGACAGGGACGGAAAAACTGTTTTTT
CDR3 protein: CATSTRTGTEKLFF

J gene: TRBJ2-7
clone size: NA
D gene: NA
V gene: TRBV9
CDR3 DNA: TGTGCCAGCAGCGTGGACAGCCCCCCGGCCGAGCAGTACTTC
CDR3 protein: CASSVDSPPAEQYF

J gene: TRBJ2-5
clone size: NA
D gene: NA
V gene: TRBV10-1
CDR3 DNA: TGCGCCAGCAGTGAGCTTCCCCAAGAGACCCAGTACTTC
CDR3 protein: CASSELPQETQYF

J gene: TRBJ2-1
clone size: NA
D gene: NA
V gene: TRBV6-5
CDR3 DNA: TGTGCCAGCAGACCGACAGGCTCCTACAATGAGCAGTTCTTC
CDR3 protein: CASRPTGSYNEQFF

J gene: TRBJ1-4
clone size: NA
D gene: NA
V gene: TRBV20-1
CDR3 DNA: TGCAGTGCTAGTCTCCCAGGCCGGGAAAAACTGTTTTTT
CDR3 protein: CSASLPGREKLFF

J gene: TRBJ1-4
clone size: once
D gene: NA
V gene: TRBV5-1
CDR3 DNA: TGCGCCAGCAGCTTGTTCGGGGTCGGGTCAACTAATGAAAAACTGTTTTTT
CDR3 protein: CASSLFGVGSTNEKLFF

J gene: TRBJ2-7
clone size: NA
D gene: NA
V gene: TRBV16
CDR3 DNA: TGTGCCAGCAGCCAATCCCAGGGGAGTGAGCAGTACTTC
CDR3 protein: CASSQSQGSEQYF

J gene: TRBJ2-4
clone size: once
D gene: NA
V gene: TRBV28
CDR3 DNA: TGTGCCAGCAGCTCCGGACTTTTTAGAAACATTCAGTACTTC
CDR3 protein: CASSSGLFRNIQYF

J gene: TRBJ1-1
clone size: NA
D gene: TRBD1
V gene: TRBV2
CDR3 DNA: TGTGCCAGCAGTTTACAGGGGGCGGACACTGAAGCTTTCTTT
CDR3 protein: CASSLQGADTEAFF

J gene: TRBJ2-3
clone size: NA
D gene: NA
V gene: TRBV9
CDR3 DNA: TGTGCCAGCAGCCCCCCCAGTTTAGATACGCAGTATTTT
CDR3 protein: CASSPPSLDTQYF

J gene: TRBJ1-4
clone size: once
D gene: NA
V gene: TRBV29-1
CDR3 DNA: TGCAGCGTCCAGAGGAGCGCGAACGCGGAAAAACTGTTTTTT
CDR3 protein: CSVQRSANAEKLFF

J gene: TRBJ1-2
clone size: NA
D gene: NA
V gene: TRBV28
CDR3 DNA: TGTGCCAGCAGCCTAGCCGGCCAGGCTACGGGGGGCTACACCTTC
CDR3 protein: CASSLAGQATGGYTF

J gene: TRBJ1-6
clone size: many
D gene: NA
V gene: TRBV27
CDR3 DNA: TGTGCCAGCAGTTCCCTCCAGACCACACGGGATTCACCCCTCCACTTT
CDR3 protein: CASSSLQTTRDSPLHF

J gene: TRBJ1-5
clone size: NA
D gene: NA
V gene: TRBV7-8
CDR3 DNA: TGTGCCAGCAGCCAGAGAAGGGACACGATCCACAATCAGCCCCAGCATTTT
CDR3 protein: CASSQRRDTIHNQPQHF

J gene: TRBJ1-1
clone size: NA
D gene: NA
V gene: TRBV7-8
CDR3 DNA: TGTGCCAGCAGCCCCGCGCCAAACACTGAAGCTTTCTTT
CDR3 protein: CASSPAPNTEAFF

J gene: TRBJ1-5
clone size: once
D gene: NA
V gene: TRBV7-2
CDR3 DNA: TGTGCCAGCAGTTCTCAGGGTAATTATGGCAATCAGCCCCAGCATTTT
CDR3 protein: CASSSQGNYGNQPQHF

J gene: TRBJ1-5
clone size: NA
D gene: NA
V gene: TRBV28
CDR3 DNA: TGTGCCAGCAGTTTAACCGGGACAAAAAAGGGTCAGCCCCAGCATTTT
CDR3 protein: CASSLTGTKKGQPQHF